Listed below are T cell receptor beta chains from one sample, sequenced in a study of T cell responses to AZD1222 COVID-19 vaccine. Measured with immunoSEQ multiplex PCR; TCRdb has only the in-frame clones, and not every one. The sample shows approximately 170,000 clones, approximately 90% of them seen only once. The starting material was peripheral blood, obtained on day 0 of AZD1222 vaccination. These receptor sequences come from an adult in good health. The conserved cysteine and the conserved F or W are not part of the CDR3 here.

TRBV4-1,TRBJ2-3,ASSQPQRDRTDTQY
TRBV19,TRBJ1-4,ASSRLATNEKLF
TRBV6-2/TRBV6-3,TRBJ2-7,ASSYSRYEQY
TRBV27,TRBJ2-5,ASSLEGGKGETQY
TRBV27,TRBJ2-3,ASSFLTRTGTILTDTQY
TRBV28,TRBJ1-1,ASSLRGGEAF
TRBV5-1,TRBJ2-2,ASVGRENTGELF
TRBV18,TRBJ1-5,ASSPLQGANQPQH
TRBV27,TRBJ2-7,ASRGLAVSYEQY
TRBV3-1/TRBV3-2,TRBJ2-1,ASSQWASQSNEQF
TRBV5-8,TRBJ2-7,ASSRASGSYEQY
TRBV4-2,TRBJ1-5,ASSQDDDPYQPQH
TRBV5-4,TRBJ2-1,ASRGGENSNEQF
TRBV2,TRBJ1-2,ASSERRTGGDGYT
TRBV7-2,TRBJ2-3,ASSLFYLGSDTQY
TRBV19,TRBJ2-1,ASRIGGSGNNEQF
TRBV2,TRBJ2-1,ASRAGTPYNEQF
TRBV28,TRBJ2-7,ASSSGRRQDSYEQY
TRBV11-2,TRBJ1-2,ASSLQDTGEPYGYT
TRBV5-1,TRBJ2-1,ASSLEGGSYNEQF
TRBV24-1,TRBJ2-7,ATSDPSGRYEQY
TRBV24-1,TRBJ1-3,ATGQGNTIY
TRBV11-2,TRBJ1-1,ASSLTGVATEAF
TRBV2,TRBJ1-6,ASRVPGQLSPLH
TRBV2,TRBJ2-2,ASSQTPPGTGELF
TRBV20-1,TRBJ2-5,SASGQGPETQY